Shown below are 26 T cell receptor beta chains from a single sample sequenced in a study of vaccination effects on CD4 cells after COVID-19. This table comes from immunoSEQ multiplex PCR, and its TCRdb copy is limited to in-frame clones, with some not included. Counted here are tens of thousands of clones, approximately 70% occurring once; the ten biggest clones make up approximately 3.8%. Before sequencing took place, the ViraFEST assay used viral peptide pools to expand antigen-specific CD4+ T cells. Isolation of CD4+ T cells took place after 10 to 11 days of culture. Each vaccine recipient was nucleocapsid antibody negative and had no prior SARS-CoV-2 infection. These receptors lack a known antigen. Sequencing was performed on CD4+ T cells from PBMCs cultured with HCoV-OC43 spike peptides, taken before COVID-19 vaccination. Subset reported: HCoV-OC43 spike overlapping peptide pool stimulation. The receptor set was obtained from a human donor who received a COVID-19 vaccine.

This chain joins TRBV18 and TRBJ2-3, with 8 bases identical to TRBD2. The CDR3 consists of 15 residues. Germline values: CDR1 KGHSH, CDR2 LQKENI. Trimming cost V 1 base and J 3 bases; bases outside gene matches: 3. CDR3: CASSPLGLGTDTQYF. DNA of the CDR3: TGTGCCAGCTCACCACTGGGACTAGGGACAGATACGCAGTATTTT.

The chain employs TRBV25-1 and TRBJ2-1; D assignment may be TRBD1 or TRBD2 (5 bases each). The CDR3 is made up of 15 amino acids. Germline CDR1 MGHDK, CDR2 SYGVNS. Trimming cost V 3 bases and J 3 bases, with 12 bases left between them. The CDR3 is CASSDPGRDYNEQFF. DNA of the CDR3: TGTGCCAGCAGTGACCCGGGACGGGACTACAATGAGCAGTTCTTC.

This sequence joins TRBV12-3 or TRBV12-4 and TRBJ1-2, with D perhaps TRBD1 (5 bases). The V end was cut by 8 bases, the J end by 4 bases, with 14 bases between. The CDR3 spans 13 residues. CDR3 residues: CASVGSGTYGYTF. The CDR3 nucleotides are TGTGCCAGCGTGGGGTCAGGGACCTATGGCTACACCTTC.

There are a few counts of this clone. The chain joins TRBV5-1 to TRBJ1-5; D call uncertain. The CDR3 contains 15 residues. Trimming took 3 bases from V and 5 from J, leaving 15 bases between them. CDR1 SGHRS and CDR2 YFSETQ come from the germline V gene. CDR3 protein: CASSSEPGGDQPQHF. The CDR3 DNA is TGCGCCAGCAGCTCCGAACCGGGAGGAGATCAGCCCCAGCATTTT.

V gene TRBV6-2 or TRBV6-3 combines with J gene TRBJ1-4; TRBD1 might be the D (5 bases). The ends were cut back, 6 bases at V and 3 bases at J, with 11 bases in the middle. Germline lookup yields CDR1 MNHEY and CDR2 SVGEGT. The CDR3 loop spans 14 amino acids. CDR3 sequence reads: CASSHGGANEKLFF. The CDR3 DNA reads TGTGCCAGCAGCCATGGAGGGGCTAATGAAAAACTGTTTTTT.

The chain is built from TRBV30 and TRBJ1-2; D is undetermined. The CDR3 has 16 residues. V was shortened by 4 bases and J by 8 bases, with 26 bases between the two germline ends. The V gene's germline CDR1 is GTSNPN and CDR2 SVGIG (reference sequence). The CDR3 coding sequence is TGTGCCTGGAACCTGAGAGGTGGGTTCCAAAACGTCGGCTACACCTTC. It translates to CAWNLRGGFQNVGYTF.

The CDR3 sequence is CASSWGQGNLVGYTF. In DNA form, the CDR3 reads TGCGCCAGCAGCTGGGGACAGGGGAATTTGGTAGGCTACACCTTC. This chain joins TRBV5-1 and TRBJ1-2; TRBD1 agrees at 10 bases. The V gene's germline CDR1 is SGHRS and CDR2 YFSETQ. J gave up 8 bases and V 3 bases, and 10 bases lay outside the gene matches. The CDR3 runs to 15 residues.

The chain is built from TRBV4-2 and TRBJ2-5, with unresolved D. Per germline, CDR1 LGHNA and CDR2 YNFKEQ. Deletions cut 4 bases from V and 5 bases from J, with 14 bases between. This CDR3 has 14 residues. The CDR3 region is CASSLLRADETQYF. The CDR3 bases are TGTGCCAGCAGCCTCCTTAGGGCAGACGAGACCCAGTACTTC.

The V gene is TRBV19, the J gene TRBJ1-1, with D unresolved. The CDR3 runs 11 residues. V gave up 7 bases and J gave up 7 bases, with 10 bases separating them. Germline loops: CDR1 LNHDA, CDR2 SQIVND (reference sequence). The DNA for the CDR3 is TGTGCCAGTATGCGCACGGATGAAGCTTTCTTT. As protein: CASMRTDEAFF.

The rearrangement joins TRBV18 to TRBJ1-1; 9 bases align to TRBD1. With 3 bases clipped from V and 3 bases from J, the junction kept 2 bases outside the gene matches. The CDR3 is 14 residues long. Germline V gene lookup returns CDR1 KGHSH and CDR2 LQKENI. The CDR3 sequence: CASSPWTGDTEAFF. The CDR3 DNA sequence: TGTGCCAGCTCACCTTGGACAGGGGACACTGAAGCTTTCTTT. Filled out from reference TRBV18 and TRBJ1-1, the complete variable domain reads NAGVMQNPRHLVRRRGQEARLRCSPMKGHSHVYWYRQLPEEGLKFMVYLQKENIIDESGMPKERFSAEFPKEGPSILRIQQVVRGDSAAYFCASSPWTGDTEAFFGQGTRLTVV.

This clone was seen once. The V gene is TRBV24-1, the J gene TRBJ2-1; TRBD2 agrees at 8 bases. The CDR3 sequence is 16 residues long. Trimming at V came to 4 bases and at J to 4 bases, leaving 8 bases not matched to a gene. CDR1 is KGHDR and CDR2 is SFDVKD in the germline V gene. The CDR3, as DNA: TGTGCCACCAGTGACCCTCGGGCGGGGGGTTACAATGAGCAGTTCTTC. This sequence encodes CATSDPRAGGYNEQFF.

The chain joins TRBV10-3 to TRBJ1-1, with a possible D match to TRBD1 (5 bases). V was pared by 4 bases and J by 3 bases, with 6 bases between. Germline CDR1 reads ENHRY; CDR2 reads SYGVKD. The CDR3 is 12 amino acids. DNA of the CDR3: TGTGCCATCAGTGGGGGGGACACTGAAGCTTTCTTT. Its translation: CAISGGDTEAFF.

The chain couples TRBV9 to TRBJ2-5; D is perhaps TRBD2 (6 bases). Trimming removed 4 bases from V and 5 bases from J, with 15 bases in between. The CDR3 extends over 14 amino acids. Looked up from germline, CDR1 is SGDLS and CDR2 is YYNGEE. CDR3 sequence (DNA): TGTGCCAGCAGCAATAGCGGTGCCGGGGAGACCCAGTACTTC. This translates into CASSNSGAGETQYF.

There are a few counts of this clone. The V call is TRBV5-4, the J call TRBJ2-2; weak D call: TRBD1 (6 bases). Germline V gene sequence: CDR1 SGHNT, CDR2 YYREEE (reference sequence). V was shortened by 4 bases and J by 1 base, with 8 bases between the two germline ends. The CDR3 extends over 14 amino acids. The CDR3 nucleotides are TGTGCCAGCAGCCGGGACATGAACACCGGGGAGCTGTTTTTT. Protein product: CASSRDMNTGELFF.

The CDR3 sequence: CASAGSGTVFGDTQYF. The CDR3 DNA reads as TGCGCCAGCGCCGGTTCCGGGACAGTCTTCGGAGATACGCAGTATTTT. The genes are TRBV5-1 and TRBJ2-3; 7 positions agree with TRBD1. The J segment lost 5 bases and the V segment lost 7 bases, leaving 16 bases of the junction unmatched. This CDR3 contains 16 residues. Germline CDR1 is SGHRS and CDR2 is YFSETQ.

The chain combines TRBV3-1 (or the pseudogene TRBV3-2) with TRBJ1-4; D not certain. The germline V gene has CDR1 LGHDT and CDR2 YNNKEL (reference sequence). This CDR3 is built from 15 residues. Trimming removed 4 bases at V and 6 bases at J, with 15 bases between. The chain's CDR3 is CASSPSGWSDEKLFF. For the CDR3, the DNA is TGTGCCAGCAGCCCTTCTGGGTGGAGCGATGAAAAACTGTTTTTT.

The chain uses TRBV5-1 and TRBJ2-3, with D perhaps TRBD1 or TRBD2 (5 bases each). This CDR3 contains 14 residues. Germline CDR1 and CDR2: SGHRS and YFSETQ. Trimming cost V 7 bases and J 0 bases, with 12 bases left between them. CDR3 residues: CASGNGGSTDTQYF. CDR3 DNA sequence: TGCGCCAGCGGTAATGGGGGAAGCACAGATACGCAGTATTTT.

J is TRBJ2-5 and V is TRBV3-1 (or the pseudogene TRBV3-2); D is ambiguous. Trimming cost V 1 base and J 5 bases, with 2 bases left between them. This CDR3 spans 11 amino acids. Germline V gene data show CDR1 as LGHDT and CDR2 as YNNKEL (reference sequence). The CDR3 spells CASSQGETQYF. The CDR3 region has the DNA TGTGCCAGCAGCCAAGGGGAGACCCAGTACTTC.

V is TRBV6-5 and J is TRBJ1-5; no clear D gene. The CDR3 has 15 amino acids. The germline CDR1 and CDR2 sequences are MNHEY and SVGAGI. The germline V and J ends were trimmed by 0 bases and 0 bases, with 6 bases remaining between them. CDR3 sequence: CASSYSLGSNQPQHF. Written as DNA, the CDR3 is TGTGCCAGCAGTTACTCGCTTGGTAGCAATCAGCCCCAGCATTTT.

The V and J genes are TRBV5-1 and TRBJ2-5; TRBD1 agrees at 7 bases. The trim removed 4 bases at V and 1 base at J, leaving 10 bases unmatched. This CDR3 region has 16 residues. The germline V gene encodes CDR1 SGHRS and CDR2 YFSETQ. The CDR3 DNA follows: TGCGCCAGCAGCAAATTGACAGGGCGATTCCAAGAGACCCAGTACTTC. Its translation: CASSKLTGRFQETQYF.

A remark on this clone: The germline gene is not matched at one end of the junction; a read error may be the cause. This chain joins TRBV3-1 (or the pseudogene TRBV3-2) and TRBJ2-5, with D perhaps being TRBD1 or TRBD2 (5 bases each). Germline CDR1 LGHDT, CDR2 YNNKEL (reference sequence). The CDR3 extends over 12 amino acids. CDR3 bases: TGTGCCAGCAGCCAAGACAGGGAGAGCCAGTACTTC. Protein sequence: CASSQDRESQYF.

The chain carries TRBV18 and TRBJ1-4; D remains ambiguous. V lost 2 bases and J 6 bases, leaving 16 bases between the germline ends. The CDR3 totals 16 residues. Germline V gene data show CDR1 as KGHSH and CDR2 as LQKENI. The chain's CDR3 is CASSPSPAYSDEKLFF. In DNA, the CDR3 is TGTGCCAGCTCACCAAGTCCGGCCTACAGTGATGAAAAACTGTTTTTT.

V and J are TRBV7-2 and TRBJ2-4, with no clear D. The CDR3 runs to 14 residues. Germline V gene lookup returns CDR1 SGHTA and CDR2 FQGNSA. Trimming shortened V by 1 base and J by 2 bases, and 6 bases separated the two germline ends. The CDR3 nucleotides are TGTGCCAGCAGCTTAGTTAGATCCAAAAACATTCAGTACTTC. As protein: CASSLVRSKNIQYF. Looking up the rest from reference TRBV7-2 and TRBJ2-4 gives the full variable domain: GAGVSQSPSNKVTEKGKDVELRCDPISGHTALYWYRQSLGQGLEFLIYFQGNSAPDKSGLPSDRFSAERTGGSVSTLTIQRTQQEDSAVYLCASSLVRSKNIQYFGAGTRLSVL.

This chain's CDR3 is CAERRIVTGNTEAFF. The CDR3 DNA sequence: TGCGCCGAGCGACGTATCGTGACAGGGAACACTGAAGCTTTCTTT. This chain connects TRBV10-1 to TRBJ1-1, with D maybe TRBD1 (6 bases). Trimming removed 11 bases at V and 1 base at J, with 20 bases between. CDR1 and CDR2 (germline): WNHNN, SYGVQD (reference sequence). CDR3 length equals 15 residues.

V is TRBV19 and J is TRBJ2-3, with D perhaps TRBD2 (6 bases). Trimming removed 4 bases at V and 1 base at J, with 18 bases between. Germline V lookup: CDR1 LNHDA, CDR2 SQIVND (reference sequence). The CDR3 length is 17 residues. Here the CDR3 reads CASSNWGSTGGTDTQYF. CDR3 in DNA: TGTGCCAGTAGTAATTGGGGGTCTACGGGGGGCACAGATACGCAGTATTTT.

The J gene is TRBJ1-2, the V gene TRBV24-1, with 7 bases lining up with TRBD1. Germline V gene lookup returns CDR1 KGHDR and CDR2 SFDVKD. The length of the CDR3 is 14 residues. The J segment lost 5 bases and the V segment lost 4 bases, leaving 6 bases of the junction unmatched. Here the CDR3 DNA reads TGTGCCACCAGTGACACGGACAGGAATTATGGCTACACCTTC. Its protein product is CATSDTDRNYGYTF.